This TCR beta chain was found in a study of blood T cell repertoires in COVID-19 (dated by TCRdb to about 2020). Background on the whole study: Samples covering the acute and convalescent phases of COVID-19 were provided by collaborators in the United States, Italy and Spain. The material from the prospective study consisted of cDNA or gDNA derived from T cells, B-cell-depleted T cells, or PBMCs. Where available, HLA class I and class II types were obtained from metadata supplied by the sample provider rather than from assay-based typing. Nearly every sample came with metadata listing a de-identified subject ID, COVID-19 status, age in years and sex. The dataset comprised deeply sampled blood TCRbeta repertoires from subjects exposed to, actively infected with, or recovered from COVID-19. The samples were drawn from two sources: the first 160 participants of the ongoing ImmuneRACE study, and fewer than 1,500 subjects contributed by 6 global collaborators. The repertoires were made available in a free public database intended to serve as a resource for research on the immune response to SARS-CoV-2. The research as a whole found: How much clinical and demographic metadata was included differed by source and by participant, and the metadata was provided uncurated.

Concerning this clone: It lacks a known antigen. Base qualities were left out, and no much larger clone turns up one base away.

The immunoSEQ Assay, a bias-controlled multiplex PCR, was used to amplify TCRbeta CDR3 regions from genomic DNA. On the study's bioinformatics: The number of nucleated cells in each sample was estimated from the amplification of reference gene primers within the assay. To quantify the absolute abundance of each unique TCRbeta CDR3 rearrangement, sequence reads were collapsed and filtered. For each sample, productive Simpson clonality was calculated by taking the square root of Simpson's diversity index across productive rearrangements. TCRdb's version of the immuneACCESS table is confined to in-frame rearrangements and falls short of the full clone set. An unresolved V gene accounts for under half of the shortfall where checked; the remainder is of unknown origin. Clone size and the V and J calls come from that table; the DNA yielded D and trimming. The table for this sample lists about 60,000 clones; around 90% of them were counted only once. Under 5.5% of the sample belongs to the ten largest clones.

Whole blood was collected in K2EDTA tubes by collaborating institutions according to the institutions' own protocols. For TCRbeta analysis, collaborators shipped samples as frozen whole blood, isolated PBMCs, or DNA extracted from either of those sample types. The CDR3 sequence holds 19 residues, the cysteine and phenylalanine included. The read is trimmed to its CDR3 DNA, 57 bases read in frame from base 1. CDR1 and CDR2 are drawn from the germline V gene (reference sequence): GTSNPN, SVGIG. V has 3 bases trimmed and J has 8 bases trimmed; junction bases matching no gene number 21. Sequenced: peripheral blood. The chain is made from TRBV30 and TRBJ2-1, and 11 junctional nucleotides match TRBD2. The clonotype comes from a man aged 60 to 69 with acute or convalescent COVID-19. CDR3 sequence: CAWRQRPGTSGGGFYEQFF. The nucleotides are TGTGCCTGGAGGCAAAGACCCGGGACTAGCGGAGGGGGGTTTTATGAGCAGTTCTTC.